Described below is a single T cell receptor beta chain sequence and its context. This receptor's antigen is unknown. Base qualities are not at hand, and no much larger clone is one base apart. This sample was included in a study of CD8+CD57+ T cells in acquired aplastic anemia (dated 2018 in TCRdb). Turning to the overall study: On average, sorted CD4+ and CD8+ cells yielded around 3.4 ug of extracted DNA, with a range of roughly 0.18 to 30 ug. CD8+CD57+ expansion was defined as frequency above the mean frequency observed in healthy subjects. Study-wide conclusions, independent of this receptor: Patients and healthy controls showed no significant difference in CD8+ Simpson's diversity (P=0.060). About 28 CD8+ CDR3 sequences were found in both patients and controls but appeared to be highly expressed in patients and within the immunodominant clones of the patients.

According to the germline V gene, CDR1 reads KGHDR and CDR2 reads SFDVKD. V sheds 4 bases and J sheds 7 bases, leaving 13 bases between their ends. From the cysteine up to the phenylalanine, the CDR3 has a length of 14 residues. The DNA shown is the 42-base CDR3, in frame from base 1. Patients chosen for sequencing had shown expansion of CD8+CD57+ cells by flow cytometry. All patients had severe acquired aplastic anemia diagnosed by International Study of Aplastic Anemia and Agranulocytosis and Camitta criteria. No patient had received any therapy when blood was sampled. In the study, sorted CD4+ and CD8+ blood T cells from patients with severe aplastic anemia and from healthy subjects underwent deep sequencing of TCR repertoires. Patients were enrolled in the USA under clinicaltrials.gov protocols 00001620, 01623167, 00001397, 00071045, 00081523 and 00961064. Ficoll-Paque density gradient centrifugation was used to isolate peripheral blood mononuclear cells. Before DNA extraction, CD4+ and CD8+ T cells were sorted by FACS or by magnetic beads.

Genomic DNA served as template for TCR beta VDJ combination and CDR3 sequence profiling. An Illumina HiSeq 2000 was used for TCR repertoire sequencing. On the study's bioinformatics: TRBV/TRBJ rearrangement plots, CDR3 size and DJ length profiles, and Simpson's diversity index were used to assess repertoires. The immunodominant clone was defined as the most abundant DNA sequence in deep sequencing data. CDR3 amino acid sequences were screened for sharing across subjects and compared with published repertoires and the VDJdb database. TCRdb trimmed public reads at Q25 via fastp, called clones via MiXCR and kept in-frame beta chains. Entries that share a CDR3 protein sequence are merged under the most common genes and DNA. The V and J calls come from TCRdb's annotation, not from the publication. For this sample the table gives 90,000 to 150,000 distinct CDR3 sequences, of which roughly 55% were detected only once. The top ten clonotypes cover roughly 32% of the sample.

This clonotype was obtained from a human donor with aplastic anemia. The V and J segments used are TRBV24-1 and TRBJ2-1; the D gene is perhaps TRBD2, from 5 matching bases. The sequenced material came from sorted CD4+, CD8+, or CD8+CD57+ T cells (not recorded which) from PBMCs. The CDR3 has the sequence CATSDHGLDNEQFF. The DNA sequence follows: TGTGCCACCAGTGACCACGGACTTGATAATGAGCAGTTCTTC.